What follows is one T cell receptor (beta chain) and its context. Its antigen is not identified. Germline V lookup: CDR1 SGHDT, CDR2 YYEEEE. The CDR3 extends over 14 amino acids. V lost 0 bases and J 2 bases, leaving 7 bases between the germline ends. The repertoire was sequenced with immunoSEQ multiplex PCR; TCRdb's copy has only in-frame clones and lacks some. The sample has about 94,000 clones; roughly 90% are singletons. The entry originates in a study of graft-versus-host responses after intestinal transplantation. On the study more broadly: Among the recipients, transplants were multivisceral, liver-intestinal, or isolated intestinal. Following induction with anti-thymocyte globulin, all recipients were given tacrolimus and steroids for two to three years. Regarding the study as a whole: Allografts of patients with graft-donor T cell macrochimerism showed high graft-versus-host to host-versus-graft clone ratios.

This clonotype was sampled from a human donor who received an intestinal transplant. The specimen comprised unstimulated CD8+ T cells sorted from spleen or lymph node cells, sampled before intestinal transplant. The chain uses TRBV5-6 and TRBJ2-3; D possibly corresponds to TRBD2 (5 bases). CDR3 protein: CASSLGGATDTQYF. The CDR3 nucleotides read TGTGCCAGCAGCTTGGGGGGAGCCACAGATACGCAGTATTTT. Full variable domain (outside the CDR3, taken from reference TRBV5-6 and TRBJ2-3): DAGVTQSPTHLIKTRGQQVTLRCSPKSGHDTVSWYQQALGQGPQFIFQYYEEEERQRGNFPDRFSGHQFPNYSSELNVNALLLGDSALYLCASSLGGATDTQYFGPGTRLTVL.